This TCR beta chain was documented in a study of PD-L1 blockade in urothelial cancer. For the study at large: Chemotherapy regimens numbering 0 to 3 had been given to patients.

This table comes from immunoSEQ multiplex PCR, and its TCRdb copy is limited to in-frame clones, with some not included. Here the sample spans about 42,000 clones, roughly 80% being singletons. This specimen consisted of PBMCs, obtained around atezolizumab (anti-PD-L1) treatment. This receptor was identified in a man aged 65 to 85 with urothelial cancer.

CDR3 nucleotides: TGCGCCAGCAGCCAAGGGAGGGGGGGCAACTATGGCTACACCTTC. It is translated as CASSQGRGGNYGYTF. The V gene is TRBV4-3, the J gene TRBJ1-2; TRBD1 might be the D (6 bases). Germline values: CDR1 LGHNA, CDR2 YSLEER. The CDR3 consists of 15 residues. Deletions cut 1 base from V and 2 bases from J, with 11 bases between.